The rows below give T cell receptor beta chains drawn from one sample of a study of blood T cells in healthy people across ages. TCRdb re-called the 5' RACE reads through MiXCR, storing one row per CDR3 protein. The sample includes roughly 1.5 million distinct CDR3 sequences, less than 45% of them seen just once. Sequences were obtained from blood. The receptors derive from a woman aged 18-30 years in good health. Both conserved end residues are part of each CDR3. Each record gives: CDR3 DNA, CDR3 protein, CDR3 length, J gene, clone size, D gene, V gene. A D gene is named only where the DNA matches it firmly. The listing skips clone size in some rows; elsewhere it reads once, few, many or a size class.

TGCGCCAGCAGCCCCCAGGGCCAGAGGGATCAGCCCCAGCATTTT,CASSPQGQRDQPQHF,15,TRBJ1-5,NA,NA,TRBV4-1
TGCAGTGCTACCGGACTAGCGGCTAGCACAGATACGCAGTATTTT,CSATGLAASTDTQYF,15,TRBJ2-3,NA,TRBD2,TRBV20-1
TGTGCCAGCAGTTTTGGGACAGACTACGAGCAGTACTTC,CASSFGTDYEQYF,13,TRBJ2-7,many,TRBD1,TRBV27
TGTGCCAGCAGAACCAGCGGGACGTTCACAGATACGCAGTATTTT,CASRTSGTFTDTQYF,15,TRBJ2-3,NA,TRBD2,TRBV7-8
TGCGCCAGCAGCCAAGGCGGGCTAGCGGGAGCGTACGAGCAGTACTTC,CASSQGGLAGAYEQYF,16,TRBJ2-7,NA,TRBD2,TRBV4-3
TGTGCCAGCAGAACTAGCGGTTTATACAATGAGCAGTTCTTC,CASRTSGLYNEQFF,14,TRBJ2-1,NA,TRBD2,TRBV6-5
TGCGCCAGCAGCCAAGGAGGCGGGGGGAGCTCCTACAATGAGCAGTTCTTC,CASSQGGGGSSYNEQFF,17,TRBJ2-1,NA,TRBD2,TRBV4-3
TGTGCCAGCAGTAAGAGCGGGGGGGGAGAGACCCAGTACTTC,CASSKSGGGETQYF,14,TRBJ2-5,NA,TRBD2,TRBV25-1
TGTGCCAGCAGCGTAGCCTCCCCATGGGAGCAGTTCTTC,CASSVASPWEQFF,13,TRBJ2-1,few,NA,TRBV7-6
TGCGCCAGCAGCCAAGAAAGCCTGGCGGAGACCCAGTACTTC,CASSQESLAETQYF,14,TRBJ2-5,few,NA,TRBV4-3
NA,CASSTSPGTGGNIQYF,16,TRBJ2-4,NA,NA,TRBV6-5
TGTGCCAGCAGCTTAGTGTCCGACAGGAGCACAGATACGCAGTATTTT,CASSLVSDRSTDTQYF,16,TRBJ2-3,NA,NA,TRBV7-9
TGTGCCATCAGTGGGGGTCTAGCGGGAGGTCAAGAGACCCAGTACTTC,CAISGGLAGGQETQYF,16,TRBJ2-5,NA,TRBD2,TRBV10-3
TGTGCCAGCAGCGTAGGGATGGGAGGACAGGGGAAAGAGACCCAGTACTTC,CASSVGMGGQGKETQYF,17,TRBJ2-5,NA,TRBD1,TRBV9
TGTGCCAGCAGCTTAAGACCATGGTTGGCTTTCTTT,CASSLRPWLAFF,12,TRBJ1-1,NA,NA,TRBV13
TGTGCCAGCCGCGGGAGGGCCGGAGATACGCAGTATTTT,CASRGRAGDTQYF,13,TRBJ2-3,NA,TRBD2,TRBV7-2
TGTGCCAGCAGCTTCCAACAGGGAGCGGATTACGAGCAGTACTTC,CASSFQQGADYEQYF,15,TRBJ2-7,few,NA,TRBV13
TGTGCCATCAGTGAGTCGACTAGCGGGAGAGCAGAGACCCAGTACTTC,CAISESTSGRAETQYF,16,TRBJ2-5,NA,TRBD2,TRBV10-3
TGTGCCAGCACTTTAAGGGGGCGGGGGCGGAACATTCAGTACTTC,CASTLRGRGRNIQYF,15,TRBJ2-4,NA,NA,TRBV12-3/TRBV12-4
TGTGCCAGCAGCCAACCGTCGGCTAATGAAAAACTGTTTTTT,CASSQPSANEKLFF,14,TRBJ1-4,NA,NA,TRBV7-9
TGTGCCAGCAGCTTAATGCTCTCTGGGGCCAACGTCCTGACTTTC,CASSLMLSGANVLTF,15,TRBJ2-6,few,NA,TRBV7-3
TGTGCCATCAGTGAGGCTCAGAGCGCCTACGAGCAGTACTTC,CAISEAQSAYEQYF,14,TRBJ2-7,few,NA,TRBV10-3
TGCGCCGGAAGAGGTGTCGACAGTCCAGAGAGAGAGACCCAGTACTTC,CAGRGVDSPERETQYF,16,TRBJ2-5,few,NA,TRBV10-2
TGTGCCAGTCTCCGGACAGGGACCTACGAGCAGTACTTC,CASLRTGTYEQYF,13,TRBJ2-7,NA,TRBD1,TRBV19
TGTGCCAGCAGTTACTCGCCTGAAAGGTCCTACAATGAGCAGTACTTC,CASSYSPERSYNEQYF,16,TRBJ2-7,NA,NA,TRBV6-2/TRBV6-3
TGTGCCAGCAGCTTAGCGAAGGCCTACGAGCAGTACTTC,CASSLAKAYEQYF,13,TRBJ2-7,NA,NA,TRBV7-2
TGTGCCAGCAGTGAGGGGGGACAACCTTACAATGAGCAGTTCTTC,CASSEGGQPYNEQFF,15,TRBJ2-1,NA,NA,TRBV2
TGTGCCAGCAGACTCCGCGGGGAATCCTACAATGAGCAGTTCTTC,CASRLRGESYNEQFF,15,TRBJ2-1,NA,NA,TRBV7-2
TGCGCCAGCAGCCACGGAATCCAGCGCATCGACTACGAGCAGTACTTC,CASSHGIQRIDYEQYF,16,TRBJ2-7,NA,NA,TRBV4-3
TGCAGTGCTGGGTGGGGTATGAACACTGAAGCTTTCTTT,CSAGWGMNTEAFF,13,TRBJ1-1,NA,NA,TRBV20-1
TGTGCCAGCAGCTCCTCCCTCGGGACACCCGGCGCAGATACGCAGTATTTT,CASSSSLGTPGADTQYF,17,TRBJ2-3,few,NA,TRBV12-3/TRBV12-4
TGTGCCAGCAGGGCCAGTGAGCAGTTCTTC,CASRASEQFF,10,TRBJ2-1,NA,NA,TRBV2
TGCGCCAGCAGCCAGGGGGGACTAGCGGGATCTTCGTACAATGAGCAGTTCTTC,CASSQGGLAGSSYNEQFF,18,TRBJ2-1,NA,TRBD2,TRBV4-3
TGTGCCAGCAACCACTGGCAGGGGGCGGACAATGAGCAGTTCTTC,CASNHWQGADNEQFF,15,TRBJ2-1,few,TRBD1,TRBV27
TGCGCCAGCAGCTTGACAGGAATATTCTCCTACGAGCAGTACTTC,CASSLTGIFSYEQYF,15,TRBJ2-7,once,NA,TRBV5-1
TGTGCCAGCAGTCCCGACTTTCACGAGCAGTACTTC,CASSPDFHEQYF,12,TRBJ2-7,NA,NA,TRBV28
TGTGCCAGCAGCGCCTACAGACGCTCTGGGGCCAACGTCCTGACTTTC,CASSAYRRSGANVLTF,16,TRBJ2-6,NA,NA,TRBV2
TGTGCCAGCAGTTACACTAGCGGGGGGGATGAGCAGTACTTC,CASSYTSGGDEQYF,14,TRBJ2-5,NA,TRBD2,TRBV6-2/TRBV6-3
TGCAGCGTTGTCAGCGGGAGAGGCGAGCAGTACTTC,CSVVSGRGEQYF,12,TRBJ2-7,NA,TRBD2,TRBV29-1
TGCAGTGTTGCGAGGGGATACCCCCAAGAGACCCAGTACTTC,CSVARGYPQETQYF,14,TRBJ2-5,NA,NA,TRBV29-1
TGCGCCAGCAGCTTGGGCCTAGCGAGGGAGTCGCAGTATTTT,CASSLGLARESQYF,14,TRBJ2-3,NA,NA,TRBV5-1
TGTGCCAGCAGTCCCTCCCGAGGCGGGGGGGCCGGTTATACGCAGTATTTT,CASSPSRGGGAGYTQYF,17,TRBJ2-3,NA,TRBD2,TRBV6-1
TGTGCCAGCACCTTTGAACAGGGGCGACTAGCGGAGACCCAGTACTTC,CASTFEQGRLAETQYF,16,TRBJ2-5,NA,NA,TRBV11-2
TGCAGTGCTACCCACTGGCGGGCCCAAGAGACCCAGTACTTC,CSATHWRAQETQYF,14,TRBJ2-5,once,NA,TRBV20-1
TGCAGTGCTAGAGATCGCCAGGGGCCCTACAATGAGCAGTTCTTC,CSARDRQGPYNEQFF,15,TRBJ2-1,NA,NA,TRBV20-1
TGTGCCAGCAGGGCTACCTTCAGGTTTCTGAGCAATCAGCCCCAGCATTTT,CASRATFRFLSNQPQHF,17,TRBJ1-5,few,NA,TRBV28
TGTGCCAGCAGGAGGTGGCAGAACACTGAAGCTTTCTTT,CASRRWQNTEAFF,13,TRBJ1-1,few,NA,TRBV2
TGTGCCAGCAGTTCCTCCGGACTAGCGGCACACACAGATACGCAGTATTTT,CASSSSGLAAHTDTQYF,17,TRBJ2-3,few,TRBD2,TRBV6-5
TGTGCCACCAGTGATCCTAACGAAAACATTCAGTACTTC,CATSDPNENIQYF,13,TRBJ2-4,NA,NA,TRBV24-1
TGCAGTGCTAGAGATCCCCTCGGTCGCGGCACAGATACGCAGTATTTT,CSARDPLGRGTDTQYF,16,TRBJ2-3,few,NA,TRBV20-1
TGTGCCAGCAGAGACCTCGGGACGGTCCCTGGCGAGCAGTACTTC,CASRDLGTVPGEQYF,15,TRBJ2-7,few,NA,TRBV7-9
TGTGCCAGCAGTTTTTGGGGGGCGTCCTCCTACGAGCAGTACTTC,CASSFWGASSYEQYF,15,TRBJ2-7,few,NA,TRBV12-3/TRBV12-4
TGTGCCAGCAGCGAACAGGGATATCAGCCCCAGCATTTT,CASSEQGYQPQHF,13,TRBJ1-5,NA,NA,TRBV7-2